This T cell receptor beta chain came from a study of T cells after posttransplantation cyclophosphamide. General study results and limits: TRB clonality was highly associated with recipient CMV seropositivity and reactivation. Donor CD8+ memory clones often dominated recipient blood repertoires at later times. Tissue-infiltrating T cells from skin or gut overlapped little with blood T cells.

CDR3 length: 15 residues. Germline values: CDR1 SNHLY, CDR2 FYNNEI. Repertoires were generated with immunoSEQ multiplex PCR, while TCRdb's copy carries only in-frame clones and drops some. The sample consists of tens of thousands of clones, 95% to 98% of them appearing once. The naive gate required viable CD3+CD4+ or CD3+CD8+ cells with CCR7+CD45RA+CD45RO-CD95-CD27+CD28+ phenotype. In regard to this clone: Its target is unknown. One end of the junction is discordant with germline, which a read error may explain.

V is TRBV2 and J is TRBJ1-1, with TRBD1 identical over 8 bases. This receptor was identified in a man aged 40-50 years in good health, CMV-negative, and a related stem cell transplant donor. Sequences were obtained from naive CD4+ T cells sorted from PBMCs. CDR3 loop: CASRPDRGGLTEDFF. CDR3 in DNA: TGTGCCAGCAGACCTGACAGGGGCGGGTTAACTGAAGATTTCTTT.